This T cell receptor (beta chain) was retrieved from a study of T cell repertoires in cytomegalovirus infection. Across the study: CMV infection together with matching HLA type was indicated by public TCR beta signatures. General observations from the study: Cumulative frequency of public TCR beta families picked out carriers of CMV plus the relevant HLA. Dominating the ex vivo response were HLA-C-restricted CMV-specific TCR beta clonotypes.

V lost 4 bases and J 1 base, leaving 14 bases between the germline ends. The V gene's germline CDR1 is MDHEN and CDR2 SYDVKM. The CDR3 sequence is 16 residues long. TCRdb reprocessed the reads via MiXCR and lists one record per CDR3 protein. This table holds 400,000 or so distinct CDR3 sequences, about a third found once. With respect to this clonotype: Its matching antigen is unknown.

The receptor was derived from a human donor in good health (CMV status not recorded). Some clones in this sample may be carry-over from other donors' samples. This sequence joins TRBV28 and TRBJ1-5; a possible D gene is TRBD1 (5 bases). The material sequenced was PBMCs. In DNA, the CDR3 is TGTGCCAGCAGTTGGAGCGGGACTATAAGCAATCAGCCCCAGCATTTT. Amino acids: CASSWSGTISNQPQHF. The variable domain in full, with the rest retrieved from reference TRBV28 and TRBJ1-5, is DVKVTQSSRYLVKRTGEKVFLECVQDMDHENMFWYRQDPGLGLRLIYFSYDVKMKEKGDIPEGYSVSREKKERFSLILESASTNQTSMYLCASSWSGTISNQPQHFGDGTRLSIL.